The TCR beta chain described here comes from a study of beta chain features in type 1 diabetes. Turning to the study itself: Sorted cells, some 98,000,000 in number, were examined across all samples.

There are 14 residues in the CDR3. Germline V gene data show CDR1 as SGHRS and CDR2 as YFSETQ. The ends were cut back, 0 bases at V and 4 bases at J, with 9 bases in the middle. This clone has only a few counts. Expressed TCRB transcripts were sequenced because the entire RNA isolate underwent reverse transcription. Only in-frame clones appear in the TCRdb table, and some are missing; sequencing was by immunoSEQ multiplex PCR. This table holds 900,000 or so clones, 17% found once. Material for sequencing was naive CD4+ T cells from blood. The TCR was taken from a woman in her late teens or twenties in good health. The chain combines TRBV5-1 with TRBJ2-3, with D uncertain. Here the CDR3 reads CASSLEGPADTQYF. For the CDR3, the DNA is TGCGCCAGCAGCTTGGAGGGCCCCGCAGATACGCAGTATTTT.